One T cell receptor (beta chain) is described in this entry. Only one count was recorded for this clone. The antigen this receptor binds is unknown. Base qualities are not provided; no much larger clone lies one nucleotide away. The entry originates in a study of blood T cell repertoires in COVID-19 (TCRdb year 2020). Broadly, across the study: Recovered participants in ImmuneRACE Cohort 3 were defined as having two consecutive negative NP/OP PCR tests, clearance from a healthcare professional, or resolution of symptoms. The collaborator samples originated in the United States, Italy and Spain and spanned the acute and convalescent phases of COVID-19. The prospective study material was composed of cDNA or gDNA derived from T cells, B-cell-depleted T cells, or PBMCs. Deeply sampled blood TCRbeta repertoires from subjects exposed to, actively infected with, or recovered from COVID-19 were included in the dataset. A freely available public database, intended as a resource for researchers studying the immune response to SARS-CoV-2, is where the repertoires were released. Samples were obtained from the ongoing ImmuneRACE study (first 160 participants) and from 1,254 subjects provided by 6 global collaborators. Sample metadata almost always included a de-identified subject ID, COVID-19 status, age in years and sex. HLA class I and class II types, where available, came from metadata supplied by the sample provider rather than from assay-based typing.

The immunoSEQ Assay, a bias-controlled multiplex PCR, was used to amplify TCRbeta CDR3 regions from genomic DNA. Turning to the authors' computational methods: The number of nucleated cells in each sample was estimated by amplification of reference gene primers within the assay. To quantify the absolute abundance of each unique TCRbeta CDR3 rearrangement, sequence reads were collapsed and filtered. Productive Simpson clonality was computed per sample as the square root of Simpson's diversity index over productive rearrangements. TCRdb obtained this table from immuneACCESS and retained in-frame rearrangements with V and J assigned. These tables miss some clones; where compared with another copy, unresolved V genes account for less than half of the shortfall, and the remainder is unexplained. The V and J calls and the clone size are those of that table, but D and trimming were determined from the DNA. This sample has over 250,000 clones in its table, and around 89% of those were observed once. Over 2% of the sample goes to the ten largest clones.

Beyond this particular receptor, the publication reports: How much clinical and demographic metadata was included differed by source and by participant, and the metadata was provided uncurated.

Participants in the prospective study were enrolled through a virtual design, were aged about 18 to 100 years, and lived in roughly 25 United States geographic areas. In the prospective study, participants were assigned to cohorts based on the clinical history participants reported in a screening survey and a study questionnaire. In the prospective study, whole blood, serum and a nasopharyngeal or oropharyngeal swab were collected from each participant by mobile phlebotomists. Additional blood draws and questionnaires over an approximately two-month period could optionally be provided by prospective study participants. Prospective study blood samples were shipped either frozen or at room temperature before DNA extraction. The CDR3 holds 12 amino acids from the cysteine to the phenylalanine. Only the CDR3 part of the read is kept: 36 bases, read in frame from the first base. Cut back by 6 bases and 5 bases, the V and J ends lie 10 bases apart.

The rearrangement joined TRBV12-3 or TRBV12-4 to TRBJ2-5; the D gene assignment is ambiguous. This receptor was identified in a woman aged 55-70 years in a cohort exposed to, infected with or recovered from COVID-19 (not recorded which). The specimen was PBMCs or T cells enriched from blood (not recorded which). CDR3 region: CASSPGQETQYF. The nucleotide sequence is TGTGCCAGCAGCCCGGGTCAGGAGACCCAGTACTTC.